This T cell receptor beta chain was identified in a study of T cells in narcolepsy. This clone showed up just once. Its antigen is still unknown. The CDR3 contains 13 residues. Germline lookup yields CDR1 SGDLS and CDR2 YYNGEE. V lost 6 bases to trimming and J lost 6 bases, with 12 bases between them. Sequencing was performed with immunoSEQ multiplex PCR; in TCRdb, only in-frame clones are kept and a portion is missing. The repertoire holds tens of thousands of clones, with around 80% as singletons. Findings and limits, study-wide: Comparing one patient's CSF and blood CD4+ clonotypes highlighted HCRT- and TRIB2-specific autoreactive clonotypes. Autoreactive clonotypes reportedly recurred in blood of same and different patients, not controls.

The sequence was obtained from a human donor in good health. The V call is TRBV9, the J call TRBJ2-2; no firm D call. The sequencing input was memory (CD45RA-) CD4+ T cells from blood. The DNA of the CDR3 is TGTGCCAGCACCCCAGACGGTGCCGGGGAGCTGTTTTTT. This sequence encodes CASTPDGAGELFF.